This TCR beta chain was identified in a study of OX40 agonist ivuxolimab in advanced cancers. About the research overall: Antecedent anti-PD-1, anti-PD-L1 or anti-CTLA-4 therapy was permissible, with around 40% having received some. Study conclusions and caveats: Researchers did not determine the expanded peripheral T cells' antigen specificity. Expanded clones were, on average, more numerous among CD8+ T cells than CD4+. Doses of 0.1 to 3.0 mg/kg were accompanied by clonal expansion of CD4+ and CD8+ blood T cells by week 6.

Of note for this clone: What it binds is unknown.

Using immunoSEQ multiplex PCR, the repertoire was profiled, and TCRdb retains in-frame clones only, with some absent. The sample lists roughly 49,000 clones, roughly 90% seen once, with 3.5% to 4.5% in the top ten. The CDR3 length is 16 residues. Trimming at V came to 2 bases and at J to 6 bases, leaving 8 bases not matched to a gene. The germline CDR1 and CDR2 sequences are LNHDA and SQIVND (reference sequence). The chain combines TRBV19 with TRBJ2-7; 12 positions agree with TRBD2. The sequence derives from an adult with an advanced solid tumor such as melanoma, head and neck, liver or kidney cancer. Source: CD4+ or CD8+ T cells sorted from blood, taken in a trial of the OX40 agonist ivuxolimab. The CDR3 nucleotides read TGTGCCAGTAGTATACCGGGACTAGCGGGTACCCTCGAGCAGTACTTC. Translated, it gives CASSIPGLAGTLEQYF.